The rows below give T cell receptor beta chains drawn from one sample of a study of T cell responses to AZD1222 COVID-19 vaccine. Only in-frame clones appear in the TCRdb table, and some are missing; sequencing was by immunoSEQ multiplex PCR. The sample shows about 180,000 clones, approximately 92% of them seen only once. The material sequenced was peripheral blood, taken 28 days after the second dose of the MenACWY control vaccine. The receptors come from an adult who received the MenACWY meningococcal vaccine as a control. The CDR3 runs from the conserved cysteine through the conserved F or W. The D gene is left open where the match is weak. Clone size is stated in some rows and not others, as once, few, many or a class when expanded.

>-|TRBJ2-1|-|TRBV27
CASSLPGAYNEQFF
TGTGCCAGCAGTTTGCCGGGGGCCTACAATGAGCAGTTCTTC
>-|TRBJ2-3|TRBD2|TRBV15
CATSREWRGGSDTQYF
TGTGCCACCAGCAGAGAGTGGCGGGGGGGCTCAGATACGCAGTATTTT
>-|TRBJ1-1|-|TRBV19
CASSIDNRLTLEAFF
TGTGCCAGTAGTATCGACAACCGACTGACACTCGAAGCTTTCTTT
>-|TRBJ2-1|-|TRBV7-2
CASSLLAGAYNEQFF
TGTGCCAGCAGCTTGCTGGCGGGCGCCTACAATGAGCAGTTCTTC
>-|TRBJ1-5|TRBD1|TRBV23-1
CASSHRPDRPSNQPQHF
TGCGCCAGCAGTCATCGACCGGACAGGCCTAGCAATCAGCCCCAGCATTTT
>-|TRBJ1-2|TRBD1|TRBV10-3
CAIRGQGLENYGYTF
TGTGCCATCAGGGGACAGGGCTTGGAGAACTATGGCTACACCTTC
>-|TRBJ1-4|-|TRBV9
CASSVGGGNEKLFF
TGTGCCAGCAGCGTAGGAGGGGGTAATGAAAAACTGTTTTTT
>-|TRBJ2-1|TRBD2|TRBV5-5
CASSQTSGYNEQFF
TGTGCCAGCAGCCAGACTAGCGGTTACAATGAGCAGTTCTTC
>-|TRBJ2-7|TRBD2|TRBV5-1
CASSFIVGTSDSYEQYF
TGCGCCAGCAGCTTTATTGTCGGGACTAGCGACTCCTACGAGCAGTACTTC
>-|TRBJ1-1|TRBD1|TRBV15
CATSRDLEGATEAFF
TGTGCCACCAGCAGAGACTTAGAGGGGGCAACTGAAGCTTTCTTT
>-|TRBJ1-5|-|TRBV28
CASTPAFSNQPQHF
TGTGCCAGCACTCCCGCTTTTAGCAATCAGCCCCAGCATTTT
>-|TRBJ1-3|-|TRBV5-6
CASSLDRNTIYF
TGTGCCAGCAGCTTGGACAGAAACACCATATATTTT
>once|TRBJ1-2|TRBD1|TRBV11-2
CASSLDRDYGYTF
TGTGCCAGCAGCCTTGACAGGGACTATGGCTACACCTTC
>-|TRBJ1-1|TRBD1|TRBV28
CASSLDRVRTEAFF
TGTGCCAGCAGTTTAGACAGGGTCAGGACTGAAGCTTTCTTT
>-|TRBJ1-1|-|TRBV25-1
CASTEGIEAFF
TGTGCCAGCACCGAGGGAATTGAAGCTTTCTTT
>-|TRBJ1-5|-|TRBV2
CASRGDENQPQHF
TGTGCCAGCAGAGGGGACGAGAATCAGCCCCAGCATTTT
>-|TRBJ1-5|-|TRBV7-9
CASSFDSQPQHF
TGTGCCAGCAGCTTCGACTCTCAGCCCCAGCATTTT